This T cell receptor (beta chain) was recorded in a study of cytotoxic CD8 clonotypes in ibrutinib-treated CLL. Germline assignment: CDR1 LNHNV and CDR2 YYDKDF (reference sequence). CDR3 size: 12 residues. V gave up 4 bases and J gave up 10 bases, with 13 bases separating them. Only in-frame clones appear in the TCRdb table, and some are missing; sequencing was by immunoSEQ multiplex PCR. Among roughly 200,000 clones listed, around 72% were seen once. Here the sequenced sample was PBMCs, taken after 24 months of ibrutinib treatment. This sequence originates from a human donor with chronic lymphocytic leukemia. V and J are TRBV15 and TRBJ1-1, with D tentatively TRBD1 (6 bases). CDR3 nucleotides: TGTGCCACCAGCAAGAGTACAGGGCCAGCTTTCTTT. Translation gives CATSKSTGPAFF.